The 9 T cell receptor beta chains below all came from one sample that was sequenced in a study of cytomegalovirus exposure and HLA in healthy donors. PCR amplification relied on 60 Vbeta primers (plus 13 Jbeta primers). Generated by immunoSEQ multiplex PCR, the TCRdb table keeps only in-frame clones and is missing some. The sample contains 150,000 to 200,000 clones, around 86% of which appear only once. The sample taken for sequencing was PBMCs. These receptors originate from a man aged 45-60 years in good health and CMV-seropositive.

The rearrangement links TRBV5-1 to TRBJ2-5, with D possibly TRBD2 on 5 matching bases. The CDR3 has 17 residues. Trimming took off 0 bases at V and 2 bases at J, with 17 bases between the two ends. Germline V CDR1 and CDR2: SGHRS, YFSETQ. In DNA, the CDR3 is TGCGCCAGCAGCTTGGGCAGTCTCGCGGGCGGTCAAGAGACCCAGTACTTC. This codes for CASSLGSLAGGQETQYF.

J is TRBJ1-1 and V is TRBV19, with D perhaps TRBD1 (5 bases). With 4 bases removed from V and 8 bases from J, the gap between germline ends came to 17 bases. The germline V gene encodes CDR1 LNHDA and CDR2 SQIVND (reference sequence). The CDR3 totals 14 residues. CDR3 bases: TGTGCCAGTAGTAACCCAGGGAGGAGCGTAGAAGCTTTCTTT. This sequence encodes CASSNPGRSVEAFF.

The chain uses TRBV6-1 and TRBJ1-5; TRBD1 agrees at 7 bases. Germline V lookup: CDR1 MNHNS, CDR2 SASEGT. J gave up 5 bases and V 2 bases, and 3 bases lay outside the gene matches. The CDR3 covers 14 residues. The CDR3 here is CASSEKGAYQPQHF. Here the CDR3 DNA reads TGTGCCAGCAGTGAAAAGGGGGCTTATCAGCCCCAGCATTTT.

This sequence joins TRBV27 and TRBJ1-2, with D unresolved. V shed 7 bases and J shed 4 bases, with 25 bases lying between them. The CDR3 has 17 residues. The germline V gene encodes CDR1 MNHEY and CDR2 SMNVEV (reference sequence). The CDR3 DNA reads TGTGCCAGCACCTCACTCCAAGACTCTCCGGATCCCTATGGCTACACCTTC. As protein: CASTSLQDSPDPYGYTF.

The chain joins TRBV7-9 to TRBJ2-5, with D hard to call. The CDR3 length is 11 residues. The germline V gene has CDR1 SEHNR and CDR2 FQNEAQ (reference sequence). The germline V and J ends were trimmed by 5 bases and 2 bases, with 3 bases remaining between them. The DNA for the CDR3 is TGTGCCAGCAGCCCTCAAGAGACCCAGTACTTC. This gives the protein CASSPQETQYF.

The chain employs TRBV18 and TRBJ2-7; no definite D call. CDR3 length equals 14 residues. The germline CDR1 and CDR2 sequences are KGHSH and LQKENI. The V gene lost 3 bases and the J gene lost 1 base, with 10 bases spanning the gap. CDR3 bases: TGTGCCAGCTCACCGGAGACTGGTTCCTACGAGCAGTACTTC. It yields the protein CASSPETGSYEQYF.

This chain connects TRBV9 to TRBJ2-2, with 9 bases that match TRBD1. The CDR3 runs to 14 residues. Trimming at V came to 5 bases and at J to 8 bases, leaving 7 bases not matched to a gene. The germline CDR1 and CDR2 sequences are SGDLS and YYNGEE. The CDR3 loop is CASRDPGTGGELFF. In DNA form, the CDR3 reads TGTGCCAGCAGAGATCCCGGGACAGGGGGGGAGCTGTTTTTT.

This chain joins TRBV27 and TRBJ2-1; D unresolved. The V and J ends lost 2 bases and 1 base respectively, with 9 bases between them. CDR3 length equals 15 residues. Germline-derived CDR1 and CDR2 are MNHEY and SMNVEV (reference sequence). The CDR3 nucleotides read TGTGCCAGCAGTTTACGGTTTTCTTCCTACAATGAGCAGTTCTTC. Translation gives CASSLRFSSYNEQFF.

This clone was observed a few times. The genes are TRBV6-6 and TRBJ2-5; TRBD2 matches 8 bases. Germline loops: CDR1 MNHNY, CDR2 SVGAGI (reference sequence). The CDR3 contains 14 residues. The V gene end was trimmed by 6 bases and the J gene end by 2 bases; junction bases not matched to a gene: 5. The CDR3 nucleotides are TGTGCCAGCAGAATGCTAGCGGGTCAAGAGACCCAGTACTTC. Residues: CASRMLAGQETQYF.